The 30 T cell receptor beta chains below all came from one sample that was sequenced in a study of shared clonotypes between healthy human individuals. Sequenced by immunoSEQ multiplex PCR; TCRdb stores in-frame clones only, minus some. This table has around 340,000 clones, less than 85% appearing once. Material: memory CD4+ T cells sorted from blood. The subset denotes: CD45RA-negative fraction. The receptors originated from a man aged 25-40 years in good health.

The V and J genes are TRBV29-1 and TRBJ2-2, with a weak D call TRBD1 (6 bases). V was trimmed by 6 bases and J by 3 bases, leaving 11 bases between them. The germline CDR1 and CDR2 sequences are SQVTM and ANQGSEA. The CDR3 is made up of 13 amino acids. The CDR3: CSVVNRDTGELFF. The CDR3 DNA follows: TGCAGCGTCGTCAACAGGGACACCGGGGAGCTGTTTTTT.

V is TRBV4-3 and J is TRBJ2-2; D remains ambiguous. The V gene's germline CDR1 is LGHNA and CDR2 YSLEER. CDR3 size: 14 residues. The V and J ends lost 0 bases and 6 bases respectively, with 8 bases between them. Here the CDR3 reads CASSQEGYSGELFF. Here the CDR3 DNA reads TGCGCCAGCAGCCAAGAAGGCTATTCCGGGGAGCTGTTTTTT.

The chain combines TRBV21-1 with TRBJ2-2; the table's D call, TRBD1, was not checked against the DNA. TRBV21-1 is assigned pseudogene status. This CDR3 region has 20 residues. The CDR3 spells CASSKRRLGQGVWHTGELFF. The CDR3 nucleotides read TGTGCCAGCAGCAAACGGCGGCTAGGACAGGGCGTGTGGCACACCGGGGAGCTGTTTTTT.

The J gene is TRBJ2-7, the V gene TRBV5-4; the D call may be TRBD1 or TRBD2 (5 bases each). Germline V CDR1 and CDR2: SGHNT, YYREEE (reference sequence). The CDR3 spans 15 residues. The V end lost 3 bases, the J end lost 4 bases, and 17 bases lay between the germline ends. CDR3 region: CASSSPGYGGYEQYF. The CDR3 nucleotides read TGTGCCAGCAGCTCACCGGGTTATGGGGGTTACGAGCAGTACTTC.

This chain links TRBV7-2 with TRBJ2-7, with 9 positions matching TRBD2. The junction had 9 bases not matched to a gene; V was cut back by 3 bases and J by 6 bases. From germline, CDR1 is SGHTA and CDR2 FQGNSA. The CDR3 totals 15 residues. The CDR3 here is CASSLAGGPSVEQYF. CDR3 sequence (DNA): TGTGCCAGCAGCTTGGCGGGAGGGCCAAGTGTCGAGCAGTACTTC.

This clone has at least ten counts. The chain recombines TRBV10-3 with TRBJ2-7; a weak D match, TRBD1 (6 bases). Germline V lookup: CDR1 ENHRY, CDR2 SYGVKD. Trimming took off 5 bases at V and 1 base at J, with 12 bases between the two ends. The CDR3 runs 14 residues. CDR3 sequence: CAISKTGRSYEQYF. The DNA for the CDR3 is TGTGCCATCAGTAAAACAGGGAGATCCTACGAGCAGTACTTC.

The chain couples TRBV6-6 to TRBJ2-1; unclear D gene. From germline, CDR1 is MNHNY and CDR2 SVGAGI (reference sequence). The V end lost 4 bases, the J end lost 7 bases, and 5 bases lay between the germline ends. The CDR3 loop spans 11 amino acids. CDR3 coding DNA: TGTGCCAGCAGTTTTCATAATGAGCAGTTCTTC. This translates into CASSFHNEQFF.

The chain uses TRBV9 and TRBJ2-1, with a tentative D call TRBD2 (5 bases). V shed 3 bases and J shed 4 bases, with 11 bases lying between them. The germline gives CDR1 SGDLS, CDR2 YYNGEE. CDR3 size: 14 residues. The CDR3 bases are TGTGCCAGCAGCGCCGGGATCAAATACAATGAGCAGTTCTTC. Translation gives CASSAGIKYNEQFF.

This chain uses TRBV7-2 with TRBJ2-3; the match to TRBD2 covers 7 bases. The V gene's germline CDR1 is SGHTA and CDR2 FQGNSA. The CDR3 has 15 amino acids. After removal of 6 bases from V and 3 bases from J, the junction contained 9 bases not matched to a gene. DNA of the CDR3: TGTGCCAGCAGACAGAGCGGGATAGGTACAGATACGCAGTATTTT. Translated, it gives CASRQSGIGTDTQYF.

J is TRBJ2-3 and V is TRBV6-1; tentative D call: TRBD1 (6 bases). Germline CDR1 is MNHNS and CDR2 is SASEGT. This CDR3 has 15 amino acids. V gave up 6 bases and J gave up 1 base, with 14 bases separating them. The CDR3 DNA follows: TGTGCCAGCAGCAAAAGGGCAGGGGGCACAGATACGCAGTATTTT. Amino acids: CASSKRAGGTDTQYF.

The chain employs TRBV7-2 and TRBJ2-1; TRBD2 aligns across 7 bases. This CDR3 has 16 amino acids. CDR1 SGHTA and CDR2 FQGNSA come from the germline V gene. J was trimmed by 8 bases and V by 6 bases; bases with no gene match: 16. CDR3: CASSITGTTVYHEQFF. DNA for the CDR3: TGTGCCAGCAGTATAACCGGGACTACCGTTTACCATGAGCAGTTCTTC.

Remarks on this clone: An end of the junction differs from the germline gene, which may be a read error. This chain's CDR3 is CASSPRLAETQYF. The CDR3 DNA sequence: TGTGCTAGCAGCCCCCGACTAGCAGAGACCCAGTACTTC. The V and J genes are TRBV7-7 and TRBJ2-5, with 7 bases fitting TRBD2. The length of the CDR3 is 13 residues. Germline V gene sequence: CDR1 SSHAT, CDR2 FNYEAQ (reference sequence). The full variable domain, rest sourced from reference TRBV7-7 and TRBJ2-5, is GAGVSQSPRYKVTKRGQDVTLRCDPISSHATLYWYQQALGQGPEFLTYFNYEAQPDKSGLPSDRFSAERPEGSISTLTIQRTEQRDSAMYRCASSPRLAETQYFGPGTRLLVL.

CDR3 in amino acids: CASSLTGLGRTGELFF. Here the CDR3 DNA reads TGCGCCAGCAGCTTGACAGGGCTTGGTCGCACCGGGGAGCTGTTTTTT. This sequence joins TRBV5-1 and TRBJ2-2, with TRBD1 as a possible D gene (6 bases). V was trimmed by 1 base and J by 4 bases, leaving 14 bases between them. Germline V gene lookup returns CDR1 SGHRS and CDR2 YFSETQ. The CDR3 is 16 residues long.

In DNA form, the CDR3 reads TGCGCCAGCACTTCGGGACTAGCGGGAGACGGGGAGCTGTTTTTT. Translated: CASTSGLAGDGELFF. The gene calls are TRBV5-1 and TRBJ2-2, with 14 nucleotides matching TRBD2. V shed 6 bases, J shed 7 bases, and the junction held 5 bases outside the gene matches. Germline CDR1 SGHRS, CDR2 YFSETQ. This CDR3 region has 15 residues.

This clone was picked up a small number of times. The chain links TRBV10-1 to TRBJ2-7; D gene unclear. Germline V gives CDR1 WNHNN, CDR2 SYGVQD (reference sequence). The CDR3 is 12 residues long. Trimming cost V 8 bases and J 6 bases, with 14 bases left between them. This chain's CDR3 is CASGRRELEQYF. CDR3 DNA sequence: TGCGCCAGCGGTCGGAGAGAGCTCGAGCAGTACTTC.

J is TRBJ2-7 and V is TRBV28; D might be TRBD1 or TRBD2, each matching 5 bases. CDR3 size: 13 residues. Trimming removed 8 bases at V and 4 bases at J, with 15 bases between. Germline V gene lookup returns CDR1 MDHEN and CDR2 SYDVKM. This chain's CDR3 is CASEGGHRYEQYF. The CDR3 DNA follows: TGTGCCAGCGAGGGCGGACACCGGTACGAGCAGTACTTC.

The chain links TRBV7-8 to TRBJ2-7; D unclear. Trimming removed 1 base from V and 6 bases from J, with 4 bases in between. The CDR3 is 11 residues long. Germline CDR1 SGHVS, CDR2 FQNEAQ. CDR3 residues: CASSLGLEQYF. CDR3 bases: TGTGCCAGCAGCTTAGGGCTCGAGCAGTACTTC.

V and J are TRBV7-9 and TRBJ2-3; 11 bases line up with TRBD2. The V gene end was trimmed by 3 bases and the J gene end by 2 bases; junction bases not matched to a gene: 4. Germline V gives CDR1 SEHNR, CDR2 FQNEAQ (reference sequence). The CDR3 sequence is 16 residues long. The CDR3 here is CASSFQTSGTTDTQYF. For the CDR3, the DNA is TGTGCCAGCAGCTTCCAGACTAGCGGGACCACAGATACGCAGTATTTT.

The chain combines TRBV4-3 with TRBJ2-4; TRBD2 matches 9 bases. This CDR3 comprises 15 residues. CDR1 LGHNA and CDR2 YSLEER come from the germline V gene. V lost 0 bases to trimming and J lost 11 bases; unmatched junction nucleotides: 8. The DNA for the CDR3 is TGCGCCAGCAGCCAAGATTTGGGTAGCGGGAGTTTTCAGTACTTC. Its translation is CASSQDLGSGSFQYF.

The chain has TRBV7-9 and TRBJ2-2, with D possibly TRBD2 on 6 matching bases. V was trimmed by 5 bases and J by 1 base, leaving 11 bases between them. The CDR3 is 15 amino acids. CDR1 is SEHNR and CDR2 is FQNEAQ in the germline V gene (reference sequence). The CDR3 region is CASSPWRGNTGELFF. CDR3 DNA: TGTGCCAGCAGCCCGTGGAGGGGGAACACCGGGGAGCTGTTTTTT.

CDR3 sequence reads: CASSPKSSGNQPQHF. The CDR3 region has the DNA TGTGCCAGCTCACCCAAATCGTCCGGCAATCAGCCCCAGCATTTT. V usage is TRBV18 and J usage is TRBJ1-5; D is ambiguous. V was cut by 3 bases and J by 2 bases, with 11 bases left in between. The CDR3 consists of 15 residues. The germline V gene encodes CDR1 KGHSH and CDR2 LQKENI.

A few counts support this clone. The CDR3 nucleotides read TGTGCCAGCAGTGAATTGGGTGGGGGACCCCATGGGACAGATACGCAGTATTTT. Amino acid sequence: CASSELGGGPHGTDTQYF. The chain has TRBV25-1 and TRBJ2-3; the D gene could be TRBD1 or TRBD2 (5 bases each). The CDR3 is 18 amino acids. Germline V gene data show CDR1 as MGHDK and CDR2 as SYGVNS. Trimming took 1 base from V and 3 from J, leaving 20 bases between them. Variable domain in full (rest from reference TRBV25-1 and TRBJ2-3): EADIYQTPRYLVIGTGKKITLECSQTMGHDKMYWYQQDPGMELHLIHYSYGVNSTEKGDLSSESTVSRIRTEHFPLTLESARPSHTSQYLCASSELGGGPHGTDTQYFGPGTRLTVL.

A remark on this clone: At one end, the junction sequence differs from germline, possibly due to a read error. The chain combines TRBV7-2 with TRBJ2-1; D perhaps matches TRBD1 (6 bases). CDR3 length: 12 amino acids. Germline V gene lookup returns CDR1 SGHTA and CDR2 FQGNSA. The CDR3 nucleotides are TGTGCCAGCAGCTTAGTAATAGGGCAGGGGATCTTC. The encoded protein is CASSLVIGQGIF. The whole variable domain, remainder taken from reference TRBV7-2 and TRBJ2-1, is GAGVSQSPSNKVTEKGKDVELRCDPISGHTALYWYRQSLGQGLEFLIYFQGNSAPDKSGLPSDRFSAERTGGSVSTLTIQRTQQEDSAVYLCASSLVIGQGIFGPGTRLTVL.

The CDR3 sequence is CASSPGRGSEQYF. The CDR3 DNA sequence: TGTGCCAGCTCACCGGGCAGGGGTAGCGAGCAGTACTTC. This chain joins TRBV18 and TRBJ2-7, with a possible D match to TRBD1 (6 bases). Trimming pared 3 bases from V and 6 bases from J, leaving 12 bases between. There are 13 residues in the CDR3. CDR1 is KGHSH and CDR2 is LQKENI in the germline V gene.

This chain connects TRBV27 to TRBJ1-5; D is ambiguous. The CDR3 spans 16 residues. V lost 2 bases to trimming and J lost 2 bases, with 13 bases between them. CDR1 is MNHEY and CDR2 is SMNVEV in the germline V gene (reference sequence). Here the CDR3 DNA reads TGTGCCAGCAGTTTAAGTGGGAAACTGGGCAATCAGCCCCAGCATTTT. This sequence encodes CASSLSGKLGNQPQHF.

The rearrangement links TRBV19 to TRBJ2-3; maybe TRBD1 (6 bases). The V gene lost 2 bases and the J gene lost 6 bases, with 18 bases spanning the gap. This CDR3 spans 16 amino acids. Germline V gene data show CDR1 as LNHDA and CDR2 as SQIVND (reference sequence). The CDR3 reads CASSIMASSGADTQYF. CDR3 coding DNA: TGTGCCAGTAGTATAATGGCTAGCTCAGGGGCCGATACGCAGTATTTT.

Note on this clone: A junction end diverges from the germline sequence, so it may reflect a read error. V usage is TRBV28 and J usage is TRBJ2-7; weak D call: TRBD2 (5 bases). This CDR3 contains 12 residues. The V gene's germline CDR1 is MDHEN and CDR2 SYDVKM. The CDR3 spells CASSSRHPTADF. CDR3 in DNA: TGTGCCAGCAGTTCCCGACACCCCACAGCGGACTTC.

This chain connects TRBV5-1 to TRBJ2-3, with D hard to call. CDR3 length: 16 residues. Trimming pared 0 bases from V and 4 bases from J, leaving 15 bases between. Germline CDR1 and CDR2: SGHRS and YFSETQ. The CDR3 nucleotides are TGCGCCAGCAGCTTGGCCTTGGATTCTTCCGCAGATACGCAGTATTTT. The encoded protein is CASSLALDSSADTQYF.

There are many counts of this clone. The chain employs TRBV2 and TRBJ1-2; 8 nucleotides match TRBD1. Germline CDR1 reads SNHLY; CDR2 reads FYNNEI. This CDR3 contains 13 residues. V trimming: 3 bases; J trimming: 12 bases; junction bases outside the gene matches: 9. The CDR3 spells CASSEISRGRDTF. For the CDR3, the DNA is TGTGCCAGCAGTGAGATTTCCAGGGGGCGCGACACCTTC. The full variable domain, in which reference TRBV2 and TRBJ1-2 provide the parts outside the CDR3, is EPEVTQTPSHQVTQMGQEVILRCVPISNHLYFYWYRQILGQKVEFLVSFYNNEISEKSEIFDDQFSVERPDGSNFTLKIRSTKLEDSAMYFCASSEISRGRDTFGSGTRLTVV.

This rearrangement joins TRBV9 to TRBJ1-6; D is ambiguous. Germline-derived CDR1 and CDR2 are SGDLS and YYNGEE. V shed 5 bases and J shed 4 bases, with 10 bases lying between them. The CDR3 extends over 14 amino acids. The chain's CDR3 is CASRGREYNSPLHF. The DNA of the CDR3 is TGTGCCAGCAGGGGCCGAGAGTATAATTCACCCCTCCACTTT.